The next 32 T cell receptor beta chains were all read from a single sample in a study of blood T cell repertoires in COVID-19. Assay: immunoSEQ multiplex PCR; the TCRdb copy retains only in-frame clones and omits some. The sample includes 110,000 or so clones, approximately 85% seen only once; the top ten take more than 5%. The material sequenced was peripheral blood. These receptors were obtained from a woman aged 60 to 75 with COVID-19, enrolled during active disease.

The V call is TRBV6-5, the J call TRBJ2-1; 7 positions agree with TRBD1. Unmatched junction bases numbered 12, after V lost 10 bases and J lost 6 bases. Germline CDR1 MNHEY, CDR2 SVGAGI. The CDR3 sequence is 14 residues long. CDR3 region: CATKTRQGVNEQFF. Here the CDR3 DNA reads TGTGCCACCAAGACGCGGCAGGGGGTCAATGAGCAGTTCTTC.

The chain has TRBV19 and TRBJ2-5; 7 nucleotides match TRBD1. V lost 5 bases to trimming and J lost 1 base; unmatched junction nucleotides: 4. The CDR3 spans 14 residues. The germline V gene encodes CDR1 LNHDA and CDR2 SQIVND (reference sequence). This chain's CDR3 is CASSPWTGQETQYF. The CDR3 DNA follows: TGTGCCAGTAGTCCATGGACAGGCCAAGAGACCCAGTACTTC.

The V gene is TRBV27, the J gene TRBJ2-7; 8 nucleotides match TRBD1. CDR1 is MNHEY and CDR2 is SMNVEV in the germline V gene (reference sequence). Trimming took 10 bases from V and 6 from J; bases not matched to a gene: 5. The CDR3 covers 11 residues. CDR3 protein: CATSTGVEQYF. In DNA form, the CDR3 reads TGTGCCACCTCGACAGGGGTCGAGCAGTACTTC.

The chain employs TRBV7-6 and TRBJ2-7; D is possibly TRBD1 (6 bases). Germline-derived CDR1 and CDR2 are SGHVS and FNYEAQ. There are 13 residues in the CDR3. V lost 5 bases and J lost 3, with 11 bases in between. The CDR3 sequence: CASSKGHNYEQYF. CDR3 sequence (DNA): TGTGCCAGCAGCAAGGGACATAACTACGAGCAGTACTTC.

The chain links TRBV6-2 or TRBV6-3 to TRBJ1-5, with 7 positions matching TRBD1. Germline V gene lookup returns CDR1 MNHEY and CDR2 SVGEGT. This CDR3 contains 14 residues. The trim removed 0 bases at V and 5 bases at J, leaving 1 base unmatched. The CDR3 protein is CASSYSRGHQPQHF. CDR3 nucleotides: TGTGCCAGCAGTTACTCGAGGGGGCATCAGCCCCAGCATTTT.

The chain combines TRBV11-2 with TRBJ1-3; D is unresolved. Germline CDR1 reads SGHAT; CDR2 reads FQNNGV. CDR3 length: 16 amino acids. V lost 4 bases and J lost 2, with 15 bases in between. The CDR3: CASSYGYSGTGNTIYF. CDR3 DNA: TGTGCCAGCAGCTACGGGTATTCGGGGACTGGAAACACCATATATTTT.

The sample holds a few counts of this clone. The rearrangement joins TRBV2 to TRBJ2-1; perhaps TRBD2 as D (6 bases). V was cut by 7 bases and J by 7 bases, with 20 bases left in between. The CDR3 spans 15 residues. CDR1 SNHLY and CDR2 FYNNEI come from the germline V gene. The CDR3 sequence is CASILHWGDRNEQFF. For the CDR3, the DNA is TGTGCCAGCATTCTGCATTGGGGGGATCGTAATGAGCAGTTCTTC.

This clone has a handful of counts. This sequence joins TRBV4-3 and TRBJ2-4, with 7 bases that match TRBD1. Germline V gene sequence: CDR1 LGHNA, CDR2 YSLEER. J lost 6 bases, V lost 0 bases, and 5 bases had no gene match. CDR3 size: 15 residues. The CDR3 DNA reads as TGCGCCAGCAGCCAAGAACCCGGACAGGTAAACATTCAGTACTTC. This sequence encodes CASSQEPGQVNIQYF.

This clone was seen more than once but under ten times. This chain connects TRBV28 to TRBJ1-1; D remains unclear. From germline, CDR1 is MDHEN and CDR2 SYDVKM. V gave up 7 bases and J gave up 3 bases, with 15 bases separating them. The CDR3 has 14 amino acids. The DNA of the CDR3 is TGTGCCAGCAACCGAAGGGCGGAGGACACTGAAGCTTTCTTT. Protein sequence: CASNRRAEDTEAFF.

This clone was found a few times. The chain joins TRBV9 to TRBJ1-2, with TRBD1 matching 9 bases. CDR3 length: 15 amino acids. The germline CDR1 and CDR2 sequences are SGDLS and YYNGEE. The trim removed 4 bases at V and 7 bases at J, leaving 11 bases unmatched. The CDR3 sequence is CASSFRDRVVFGYTF. CDR3 in DNA: TGTGCCAGCAGCTTCCGGGACAGGGTCGTTTTTGGCTACACCTTC.

The V gene is TRBV6-2 or TRBV6-3, the J gene TRBJ1-1; D is uncertain. V dropped 3 bases and J dropped 0 bases, with 8 bases sitting between them. CDR1 is MNHEY, CDR2 SVGEGT, per germline. CDR3 length: 14 amino acids. In DNA form, the CDR3 reads TGTGCCAGCAGTTATACTGAATTGAACACTGAAGCTTTCTTT. It specifies CASSYTELNTEAFF.

V gene TRBV7-3 combines with J gene TRBJ2-5; D uncertain. Germline values: CDR1 SGHTA, CDR2 FQGTGA. Trimming took 4 bases from V and 2 from J, leaving 5 bases between them. This CDR3 comprises 12 residues. CDR3 protein: CASSYLQETQYF. In nucleotides, the CDR3 is TGTGCCAGCAGCTACCTACAAGAGACCCAGTACTTC.

This chain's CDR3 is CASSEAHRGLGEQYF. The CDR3 coding sequence is TGTGCCAGCAGTGAAGCGCACAGAGGGCTGGGCGAGCAGTACTTC. The gene calls are TRBV6-1 and TRBJ2-7; D is perhaps TRBD2 (5 bases). The V gene's germline CDR1 is MNHNS and CDR2 SASEGT. The CDR3 length is 15 residues. V was shortened by 0 bases and J by 6 bases, with 15 bases between the two germline ends.

The chain employs TRBV6-5 and TRBJ1-2; 11 bases align to TRBD1. The CDR3 has 14 amino acids. Germline CDR1 is MNHEY and CDR2 is SVGAGI. The junction had 7 bases not matched to a gene; V was cut back by 7 bases and J by 6 bases. The DNA for the CDR3 is TGTGCCAGCATTAAAGGACAGGGGGCGCATGGCTACACCTTC. This encodes CASIKGQGAHGYTF.

The chain joins TRBV9 to TRBJ2-2; D call uncertain. Germline lookup yields CDR1 SGDLS and CDR2 YYNGEE. The length of the CDR3 is 15 residues. The V and J ends lost 3 bases and 6 bases respectively, with 15 bases between them. The CDR3 reads CASSATLGGSGELFF. The CDR3 nucleotides are TGTGCCAGCAGCGCGACTCTGGGTGGGTCCGGGGAGCTGTTTTTT.

V and J are TRBV24-1 and TRBJ2-1, with TRBD1 as a possible D gene (5 bases). The CDR3 has 14 residues. The germline gives CDR1 KGHDR, CDR2 SFDVKD. V was cut by 4 bases and J by 4 bases, with 10 bases left in between. The CDR3 DNA follows: TGTGCCACCAGTGACCCGACAGTATACAATGAGCAGTTCTTC. The encoded protein is CATSDPTVYNEQFF.

The chain recombines TRBV6-2 or TRBV6-3 with TRBJ2-5, with TRBD1 as a possible D gene (6 bases). The CDR3 sequence is 16 residues long. V was trimmed by 5 bases and J by 0 bases, leaving 16 bases between them. CDR1 and CDR2 from the germline V gene are MNHEY and SVGEGT. For the CDR3, the DNA is TGTGCCAGCAGTCAAAAACTGAACAGGGACCAAGAGACCCAGTACTTC. It is translated as CASSQKLNRDQETQYF.

This chain links TRBV30 with TRBJ2-1; TRBD2 matches 11 bases. The CDR3 loop spans 16 amino acids. V shed 1 base and J 0 bases; nucleotides not matched to a gene: 2. In germline, CDR1 is GTSNPN, CDR2 SVGIG (reference sequence). CDR3 amino acids: CAWSASGGFSYNEQFF. CDR3 DNA: TGTGCCTGGAGTGCTAGCGGGGGGTTCTCCTACAATGAGCAGTTCTTC.

The chain combines TRBV7-9 with TRBJ2-5; D perhaps matches TRBD2 (5 bases). CDR1 and CDR2 (germline): SEHNR, FQNEAQ (reference sequence). V shed 3 bases and J shed 4 bases, with 12 bases lying between them. CDR3 length: 14 residues. The CDR3 bases are TGTGCCAGCAGCTTTTCCCCGAGGGCAGAGACCCAGTACTTC. It is translated as CASSFSPRAETQYF.

The chain uses TRBV27 and TRBJ2-3, with TRBD2 matching 10 bases. Germline assignment: CDR1 MNHEY and CDR2 SMNVEV (reference sequence). J gave up 1 base and V 7 bases, and 5 bases lay outside the gene matches. This CDR3 has 15 amino acids. CDR3 sequence reads: CASKTGTSGTDTQYF. For the CDR3, the DNA is TGTGCCAGCAAAACCGGGACTAGCGGCACAGATACGCAGTATTTT.

The V gene is TRBV13, the J gene TRBJ2-7; 7 nucleotides line up with TRBD1. J was trimmed by 2 bases and V by 0 bases; bases with no gene match: 7. The germline gives CDR1 PRHDT, CDR2 FYEKMQ (reference sequence). This CDR3 has 16 amino acids. CDR3 region: CASSLGVGQLAYEQYF. CDR3 nucleotide sequence: TGTGCCAGCAGCTTAGGGGTGGGACAGCTAGCCTACGAGCAGTACTTC.

This clone was seen more than once but under ten times. Compared with germline, one end of the junction differs, possibly owing to a read error. This chain uses TRBV11-1 with TRBJ1-1; 8 bases are a match to TRBD1. The germline gives CDR1 SGHAT, CDR2 FQDESV (reference sequence). The CDR3 runs 13 residues. The DNA of the CDR3 is TGTGCCAGCAGCCAGACGTCCGGACAGGGTACCCTATTT. Encoded protein: CASSQTSGQGTLF. Supplemented by reference TRBV11-1 and TRBJ1-1, the full variable domain reads EAEVAQSPRYKITEKSQAVAFWCDPISGHATLYWYRQILGQGPELLVQFQDESVVDDSQLPKDRFSAERLKGVDSTLKIQPAELGDSAMYLCASSQTSGQGTLFGQGTRLTVV.

This clone was recorded a few times. This chain connects TRBV5-5 to TRBJ2-7, with no clear D. V shed 3 bases and J shed 2 bases, with 3 bases lying between them. CDR1 is SGHKS, CDR2 YYEKEE, per germline (reference sequence). This CDR3 is built from 11 residues. DNA of the CDR3: TGTGCCAGCAGCTCGGCCTACGAGCAGTACTTC. Translated, it gives CASSSAYEQYF.

The CDR3 bases are TGTGCCATCAGTGAACAGGACAGGGGAAATGGCTACACCTTC. This sequence encodes CAISEQDRGNGYTF. The rearrangement uses TRBV10-3 and TRBJ1-2; 9 positions match TRBD1. CDR1 is ENHRY, CDR2 SYGVKD, per germline. V gave up 3 bases and J gave up 6 bases; unmatched junction bases: 5. This CDR3 has 14 amino acids.

The chain uses TRBV7-9 and TRBJ2-7; D perhaps matches TRBD2 (7 bases). Trimming removed 1 base from V and 5 bases from J, with 12 bases in between. The CDR3 is made up of 14 amino acids. Germline CDR1 and CDR2: SEHNR and FQNEAQ (reference sequence). CDR3 sequence (DNA): TGTGCCAGCAGCTTAGAGGGAGGGGGAGACGAGCAGTACTTC. It codes for CASSLEGGGDEQYF. Combining the CDR3 with reference TRBV7-9 and TRBJ2-7 gives the whole variable domain DTGVSQNPRHKITKRGQNVTFRCDPISEHNRLYWYRQTLGQGPEFLTYFQNEAQLEKSRLLSDRFSAERPKGSFSTLEIQRTEQGDSAMYLCASSLEGGGDEQYFGPGTRLTVT.

Only one count was recorded for this clone. V gene TRBV9 combines with J gene TRBJ1-2, with D maybe TRBD1 (5 bases). The CDR3 contains 15 residues. The V and J ends lost 0 bases and 3 bases respectively, with 12 bases between them. In germline, CDR1 is SGDLS, CDR2 YYNGEE. CDR3 bases: TGTGCCAGCAGCGTAGATGGCAGGGCCGACTATGGCTACACCTTC. It yields the protein CASSVDGRADYGYTF.

V gene TRBV5-1 combines with J gene TRBJ1-6; 9 bases line up with TRBD1. The germline V gene has CDR1 SGHRS and CDR2 YFSETQ. After removal of 4 bases from V and 9 bases from J, the junction contained 8 bases not matched to a gene. The CDR3 extends over 15 amino acids. The CDR3 sequence is CASSLGGQGLSPLHF. The CDR3 DNA reads as TGCGCCAGCAGCCTGGGGGGACAGGGACTTTCACCCCTCCACTTT.

The genes are TRBV24-1 and TRBJ2-5, with D uncertain. V was cut by 4 bases and J by 0 bases, with 2 bases left in between. The CDR3 has 12 residues. Germline lookup yields CDR1 KGHDR and CDR2 SFDVKD. CDR3 protein: CATSDNQETQYF. CDR3 coding DNA: TGTGCCACCAGTGACAACCAAGAGACCCAGTACTTC.

The chain links TRBV14 to TRBJ1-2, with D possibly TRBD1 on 6 matching bases. This CDR3 has 12 amino acids. Germline V lookup: CDR1 SGHDN, CDR2 FVKESK. The V and J ends lost 2 bases and 5 bases respectively, with 6 bases between them. The CDR3, as DNA: TGTGCCAGCAGCCAAACAGGGTATGGCTACACCTTC. Its protein is CASSQTGYGYTF.

The gene calls are TRBV2 and TRBJ1-5; D is unresolved. Trimming pared 0 bases from V and 0 bases from J, leaving 6 bases between. The CDR3 spans 15 residues. Germline V gives CDR1 SNHLY, CDR2 FYNNEI. Here the CDR3 reads CASSEAEHSNQPQHF. As DNA, the CDR3 is TGTGCCAGCAGTGAAGCAGAGCATAGCAATCAGCCCCAGCATTTT.

A single count supports this clone. V is TRBV2 and J is TRBJ2-3; TRBD2 might be the D (6 bases). The CDR3 extends over 11 amino acids. V lost 6 bases and J 14 bases, leaving 15 bases between the germline ends. The germline V gene encodes CDR1 SNHLY and CDR2 FYNNEI. CDR3 region: CASSAGTQTYF. Written as DNA, the CDR3 is TGTGCCAGCAGCGCCGGGACTCAGACGTATTTT.

The chain couples TRBV5-1 to TRBJ1-5; D is possibly TRBD1 (6 bases). Between the trimmed V and J ends, which lost 0 bases and 7 bases, there was a span of 14 bases. CDR1 and CDR2 from the germline V gene are SGHRS and YFSETQ. This CDR3 region has 15 residues. The CDR3 sequence is CASSLDPRGGQPQHF. In DNA form, the CDR3 reads TGCGCCAGCAGCTTGGACCCCAGGGGTGGGCAGCCCCAGCATTTT.